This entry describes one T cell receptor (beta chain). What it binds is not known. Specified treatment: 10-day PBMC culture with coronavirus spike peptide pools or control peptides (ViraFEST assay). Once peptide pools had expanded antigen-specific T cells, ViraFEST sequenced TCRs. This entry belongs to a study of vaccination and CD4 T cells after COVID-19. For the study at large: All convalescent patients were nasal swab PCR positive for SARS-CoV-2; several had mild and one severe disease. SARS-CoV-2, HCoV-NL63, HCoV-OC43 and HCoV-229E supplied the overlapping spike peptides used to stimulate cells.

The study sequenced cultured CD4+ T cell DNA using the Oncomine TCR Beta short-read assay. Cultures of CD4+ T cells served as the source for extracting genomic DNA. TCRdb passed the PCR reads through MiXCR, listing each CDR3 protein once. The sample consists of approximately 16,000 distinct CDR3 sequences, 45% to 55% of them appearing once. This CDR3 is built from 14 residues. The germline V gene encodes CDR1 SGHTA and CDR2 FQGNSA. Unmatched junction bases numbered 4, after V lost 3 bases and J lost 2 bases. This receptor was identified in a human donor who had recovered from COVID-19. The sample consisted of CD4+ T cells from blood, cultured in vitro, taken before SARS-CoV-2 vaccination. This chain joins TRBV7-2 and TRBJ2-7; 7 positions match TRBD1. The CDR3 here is CASSLSGQAYEQYF. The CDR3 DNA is TGTGCCAGCAGCTTGTCCGGACAGGCCTACGAGCAGTACTTC.